The 7 T cell receptor beta chains given below trace back to one sample, sequenced in a study of shared clonotypes between healthy human individuals. TCRdb's copy holds only in-frame clones and misses some; the assay was immunoSEQ multiplex PCR. The sample lists about 1.1 million clones, approximately 77% occurring once. The specimen sequenced was memory CD4+ T cells from PBMCs. Stated subset: CD45RA-negative fraction. The receptors were gathered from a man in his late teens or twenties in good health. Some clones in this sample may be carry-over from other donors' samples.

The V call is TRBV7-9, the J call TRBJ2-2; D ambiguous. Germline V lookup: CDR1 SEHNR, CDR2 FQNEAQ (reference sequence). There are 14 residues in the CDR3. The V end was cut by 1 base, the J end by 3 bases, with 6 bases between. The CDR3 nucleotides are TGTGCCAGCAGCTTAGGACTGTACACCGGGGAGCTGTTTTTT. This codes for CASSLGLYTGELFF.

This clone was observed a handful of times. Written as DNA, the CDR3 is TGTGCCAGCAGGGAGGCATATGGCTACACCTTC. It specifies CASREAYGYTF. The chain uses TRBV28 and TRBJ1-2; no firm D call. The V and J ends lost 6 bases and 5 bases respectively, with 7 bases between them. CDR3 length: 11 amino acids. Germline V gene data show CDR1 as MDHEN and CDR2 as SYDVKM.

The chain joins TRBV7-2 to TRBJ2-2; no definite D call. Germline V gene sequence: CDR1 SGHTA, CDR2 FQGNSA. This CDR3 is built from 15 residues. Deletions cut 1 base from V and 5 bases from J, with 11 bases between. CDR3 nucleotides: TGTGCCAGCAGCTTAGGTGGGGTGTTGACCGGGGAGCTGTTTTTT. It yields the protein CASSLGGVLTGELFF.

The V call is TRBV9, the J call TRBJ1-4; 8 nucleotides line up with TRBD1. This CDR3 comprises 16 residues. With V trimmed by 4 bases and J by 6 bases, 11 bases remained unmatched. Germline V gene sequence: CDR1 SGDLS, CDR2 YYNGEE. The CDR3 DNA reads TGTGCCAGCAGCCAGGGGTCAGGCAGGGGGCATGAAAAACTGTTTTTT. Protein sequence: CASSQGSGRGHEKLFF. The whole variable domain, filled in from reference TRBV9 and TRBJ1-4, reads DSGVTQTPKHLITATGQRVTLRCSPRSGDLSVYWYQQSLDQGLQFLIQYYNGEERAKGNILERFSAQQFPDLHSELNLSSLELGDSALYFCASSQGSGRGHEKLFFGSGTQLSVL.

The V gene is TRBV30, the J gene TRBJ2-1, with 7 bases aligning to TRBD1. V lost 2 bases, J lost 8 bases, and 6 bases stayed unmatched. Germline loops: CDR1 GTSNPN, CDR2 SVGIG (reference sequence). The CDR3 spans 13 residues. DNA of the CDR3: TGTGCCTGGAGTAGGGGGCAACGTGATGAGCAGTTCTTC. Its protein is CAWSRGQRDEQFF. The whole variable domain, remainder taken from reference TRBV30 and TRBJ2-1, is SQTIHQWPATLVQPVGSPLSLECTVEGTSNPNLYWYRQAAGRGLQLLFYSVGIGQISSEVPQNLSASRPQDRQFILSSKKLLLSDSGFYLCAWSRGQRDEQFFGPGTRLTVL.

The V gene is TRBV25-1, the J gene TRBJ1-2, with 11 positions matching TRBD1. CDR1 and CDR2 (germline): MGHDK, SYGVNS. CDR3 length equals 16 residues. With V trimmed by 2 bases and J by 3 bases, 5 bases remained unmatched. The CDR3 loop reads CASSEMGQGEHYGYTF. As DNA, the CDR3 is TGTGCCAGCAGTGAAATGGGACAGGGGGAACACTATGGCTACACCTTC.

V usage is TRBV18 and J usage is TRBJ2-7, with D maybe TRBD1 (5 bases). The CDR3 spans 14 residues. CDR1 and CDR2 from the germline V gene are KGHSH and LQKENI. With 3 bases removed from V and 0 bases from J, the gap between germline ends came to 9 bases. CDR3: CASSPSDNSYEQYF. CDR3 bases: TGTGCCAGCTCACCCTCGGACAACTCCTACGAGCAGTACTTC.